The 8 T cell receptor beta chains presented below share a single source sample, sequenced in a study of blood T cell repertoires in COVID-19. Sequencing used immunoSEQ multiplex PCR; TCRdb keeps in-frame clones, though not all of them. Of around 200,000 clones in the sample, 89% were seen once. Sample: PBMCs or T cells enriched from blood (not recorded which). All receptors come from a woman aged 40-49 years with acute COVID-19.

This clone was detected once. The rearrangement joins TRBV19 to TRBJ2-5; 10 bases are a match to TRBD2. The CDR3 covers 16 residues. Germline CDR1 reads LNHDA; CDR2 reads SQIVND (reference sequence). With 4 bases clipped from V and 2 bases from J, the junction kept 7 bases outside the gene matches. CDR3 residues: CASSNIAGGWQETQYF. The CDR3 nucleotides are TGTGCCAGTAGTAACATAGCGGGAGGATGGCAAGAGACCCAGTACTTC.

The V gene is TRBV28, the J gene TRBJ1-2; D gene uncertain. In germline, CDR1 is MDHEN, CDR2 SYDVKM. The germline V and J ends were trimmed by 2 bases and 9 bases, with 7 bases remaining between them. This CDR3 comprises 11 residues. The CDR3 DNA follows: TGTGCCAGCAGTTTAGACAATAGCTACACCTTC. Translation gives CASSLDNSYTF.

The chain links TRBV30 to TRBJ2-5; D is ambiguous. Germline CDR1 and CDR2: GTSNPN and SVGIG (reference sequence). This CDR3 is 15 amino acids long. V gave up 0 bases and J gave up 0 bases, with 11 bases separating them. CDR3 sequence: CAWSVPQKYQETQYF. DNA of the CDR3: TGTGCCTGGAGTGTACCCCAGAAGTACCAAGAGACCCAGTACTTC.

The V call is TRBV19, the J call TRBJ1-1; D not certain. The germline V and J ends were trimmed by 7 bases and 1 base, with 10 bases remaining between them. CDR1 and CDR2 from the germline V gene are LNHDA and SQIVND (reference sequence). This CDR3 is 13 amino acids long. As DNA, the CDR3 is TGTGCCAGTATGATACAAAAGAACACTGAAGCTTTCTTT. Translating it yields CASMIQKNTEAFF.

The CDR3 loop reads CASSQEEREGLLSSYEQYF. CDR3 nucleotide sequence: TGCGCCAGCAGCCAAGAGGAGCGGGAGGGCCTTCTTAGCTCCTACGAGCAGTACTTC. The chain joins TRBV4-1 to TRBJ2-7, with TRBD2 matching 10 bases. Looked up from germline, CDR1 is MGHRA and CDR2 is YSYEKL. There are 19 residues in the CDR3. The ends lost 0 bases at V and 0 bases at J; junction bases unmatched: 11.

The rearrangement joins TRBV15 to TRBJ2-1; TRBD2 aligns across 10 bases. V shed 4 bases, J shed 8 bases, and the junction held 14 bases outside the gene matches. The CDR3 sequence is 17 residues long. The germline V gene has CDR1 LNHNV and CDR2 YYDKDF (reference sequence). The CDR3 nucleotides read TGTGCCACCAGCAAGGTCGACGTCGGGACTAGCGTCCATGAGCAGTTCTTC. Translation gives CATSKVDVGTSVHEQFF.

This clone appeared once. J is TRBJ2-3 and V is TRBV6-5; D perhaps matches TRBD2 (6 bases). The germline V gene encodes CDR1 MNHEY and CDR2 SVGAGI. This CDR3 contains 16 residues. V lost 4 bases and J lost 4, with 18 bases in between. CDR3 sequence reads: CASSSQPKTRADTQYF. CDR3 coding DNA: TGTGCCAGCAGTTCCCAACCAAAGACTAGAGCAGATACGCAGTATTTT.

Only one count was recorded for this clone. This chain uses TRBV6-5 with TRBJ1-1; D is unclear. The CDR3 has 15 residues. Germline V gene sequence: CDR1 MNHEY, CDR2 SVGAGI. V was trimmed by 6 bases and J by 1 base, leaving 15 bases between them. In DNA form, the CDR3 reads TGTGCCAGCAGCCCCGAGGGAGGGCCGAACACTGAAGCTTTCTTT. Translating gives CASSPEGGPNTEAFF.